Listed below are T cell receptor beta chains from one sample, sequenced in a study of regulatory T cells in long-lasting Graves disease. TCRdb analysed the multiplex PCR reads with MiXCR anew, one entry per CDR3 protein. The data show 400,000 to 550,000 distinct CDR3 sequences, with 15% to 20% seen just once and under 30% held by the top ten. These data were also reused for a study on T cells in Graves' hyperthyroidism and ophthalmopathy.

The sequencing here drew on peripheral blood mononuclear cells (PBMCs), taken at new diagnosis, from a patient treated with antithyroid drugs. These receptors were taken from a woman under 30 with Graves disease. The CDR3 runs from the conserved cysteine through the conserved F or W. A D gene is named only where the DNA matches it firmly. Clone size, where shown, is once, few, many, or a class for clones that have expanded.

d_call: -
clone_size: -
v_call: TRBV6-1
j_call: TRBJ1-4
cdr3_nt: TGTGCCAGCAGCGACAGGCCGGGGGAAAAACTGTTTTTT
cdr3_aa: CASSDRPGEKLFF

d_call: -
clone_size: many
v_call: TRBV6-5
j_call: TRBJ2-1
cdr3_nt: TGTGCCAGCAGTTACCTGGGGGAGGCCTACAATGAGCAGTTCTTC
cdr3_aa: CASSYLGEAYNEQFF

d_call: TRBD2
clone_size: -
v_call: TRBV4-1
j_call: TRBJ2-1
cdr3_nt: TGCGCCAGCGGCCAAGAAGCGGGGCCGGCCTGGGATGAGCAGTTCTTC
cdr3_aa: CASGQEAGPAWDEQFF

d_call: -
clone_size: many
v_call: TRBV18
j_call: TRBJ2-3
cdr3_nt: TGTGCCAGCTCCCGGACACCTTCGCACGATACGCAGTATTTT
cdr3_aa: CASSRTPSHDTQYF

d_call: -
clone_size: many
v_call: TRBV28
j_call: TRBJ1-5
cdr3_nt: TGTGCCAGCAGTTCCCCTCCTCAGCCCCAGCATTTT
cdr3_aa: CASSSPPQPQHF

d_call: -
clone_size: few
v_call: TRBV4-1
j_call: TRBJ1-6
cdr3_nt: TGCGCCAGCAGCCCGCACGGTCGGGACGGACGGGTTTCACCCCTCCACTTT
cdr3_aa: CASSPHGRDGRVSPLHF

d_call: TRBD2
clone_size: many
v_call: TRBV7-2
j_call: TRBJ2-3
cdr3_nt: TGTGCCAGCAGCTTAGGCGGGTTGGCTAGCGGGACAGATACGCAGTATTTT
cdr3_aa: CASSLGGLASGTDTQYF

d_call: -
clone_size: few
v_call: TRBV7-9
j_call: TRBJ2-1
cdr3_nt: TGTGCCAGCAGCTTTACTGGATTCTCCTACAATGAGCAGTTCTTC
cdr3_aa: CASSFTGFSYNEQFF

d_call: -
clone_size: -
v_call: TRBV3-1
j_call: TRBJ2-3
cdr3_nt: TGTGCCAGCAGCCACGTCCTTCAGGATACGCAGTATTTT
cdr3_aa: CASSHVLQDTQYF

d_call: TRBD1
clone_size: -
v_call: TRBV7-3
j_call: TRBJ1-6
cdr3_nt: TGTGCCAGCAGGAAACCCGGGTCCGGGACAGGGGGCGAAAATTCACCCCTCCACTTT
cdr3_aa: CASRKPGSGTGGENSPLHF

d_call: -
clone_size: few
v_call: TRBV20-1
j_call: TRBJ2-2
cdr3_nt: TGCAGTGCTAGAGACGGGTCACCGGCCCTCACCGGGGAGCTGTTTTTT
cdr3_aa: CSARDGSPALTGELFF